This T cell receptor beta chain is from a study of blood T cell repertoires in COVID-19. Study-wide context: T cells, B-cell-depleted T cells, or PBMCs supplied cDNA or gDNA.

Method: immunoSEQ multiplex PCR; TCRdb's copy keeps in-frame clones and lacks some. The profile shows about 250,000 clones, about 85% of them singletons. Self-reported history from a screening survey and questionnaire set each donor's cohort. V gave up 2 bases and J gave up 6 bases; unmatched junction bases: 9. The CDR3 is 15 residues long. Germline values: CDR1 SQVTM, CDR2 ANQGSEA. The sequencing sample was made of PBMCs or T cells enriched from blood (not recorded which). The chain uses TRBV29-1 and TRBJ2-1; 8 bases are shared with TRBD2. This clonotype was obtained from a woman aged 45-59 years who had recovered from COVID-19. The CDR3 here is CSVETLAGFFNEQFF. The CDR3 DNA reads as TGCAGCGTTGAAACCCTAGCGGGTTTTTTCAATGAGCAGTTCTTC.